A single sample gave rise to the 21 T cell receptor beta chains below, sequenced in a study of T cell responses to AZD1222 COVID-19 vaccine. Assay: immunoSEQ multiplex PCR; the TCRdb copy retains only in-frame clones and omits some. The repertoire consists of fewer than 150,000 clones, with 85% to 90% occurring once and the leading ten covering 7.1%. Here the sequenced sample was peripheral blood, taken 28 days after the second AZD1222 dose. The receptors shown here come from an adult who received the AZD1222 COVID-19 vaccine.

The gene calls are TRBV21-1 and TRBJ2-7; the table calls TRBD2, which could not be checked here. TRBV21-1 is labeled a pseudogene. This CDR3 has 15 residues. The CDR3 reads CASRAGTFAPYEQYF. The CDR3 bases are TGTGCCAGCAGAGCCGGGACTTTCGCACCCTACGAGCAGTACTTC.

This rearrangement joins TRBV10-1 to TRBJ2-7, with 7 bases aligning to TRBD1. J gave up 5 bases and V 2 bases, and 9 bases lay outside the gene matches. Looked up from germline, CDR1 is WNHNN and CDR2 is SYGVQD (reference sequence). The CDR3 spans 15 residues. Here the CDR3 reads CASSEALTGSHEQYF. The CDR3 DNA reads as TGCGCCAGCAGTGAGGCCCTGACAGGGTCCCACGAGCAGTACTTC.

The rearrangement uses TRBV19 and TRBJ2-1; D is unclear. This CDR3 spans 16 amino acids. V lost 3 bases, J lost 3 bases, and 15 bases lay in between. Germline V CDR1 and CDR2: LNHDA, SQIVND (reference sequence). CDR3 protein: CASSINVGNLYNEQFF. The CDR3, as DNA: TGTGCCAGTAGTATTAATGTGGGCAACCTCTACAATGAGCAGTTCTTC. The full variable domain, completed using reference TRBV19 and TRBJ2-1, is DGGITQSPKYLFRKEGQNVTLSCEQNLNHDAMYWYRQDPGQGLRLIYYSQIVNDFQKGDIAEGYSVSREKKESFPLTVTSAQKNPTAFYLCASSINVGNLYNEQFFGPGTRLTVL.

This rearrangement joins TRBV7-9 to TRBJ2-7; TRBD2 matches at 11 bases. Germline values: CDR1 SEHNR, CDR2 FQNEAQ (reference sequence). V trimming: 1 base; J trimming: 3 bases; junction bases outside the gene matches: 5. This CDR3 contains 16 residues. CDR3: CASSLGLAGGVYEQYF. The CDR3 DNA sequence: TGTGCCAGCAGCTTAGGGCTAGCGGGAGGCGTCTACGAGCAGTACTTC.

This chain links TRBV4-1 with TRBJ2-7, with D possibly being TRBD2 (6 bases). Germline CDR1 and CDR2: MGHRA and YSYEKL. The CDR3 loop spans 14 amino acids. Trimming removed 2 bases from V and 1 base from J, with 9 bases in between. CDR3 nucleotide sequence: TGCGCCAGCAGCCAACCGCGGGAATCCTACGAGCAGTACTTC. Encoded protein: CASSQPRESYEQYF.

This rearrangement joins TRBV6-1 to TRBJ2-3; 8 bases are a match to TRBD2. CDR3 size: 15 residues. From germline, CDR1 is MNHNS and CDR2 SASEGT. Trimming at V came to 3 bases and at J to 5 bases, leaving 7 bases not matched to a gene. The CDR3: CASSDSGGRVDTQYF. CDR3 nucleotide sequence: TGTGCCAGCAGTGACAGCGGGGGTCGAGTAGATACGCAGTATTTT.

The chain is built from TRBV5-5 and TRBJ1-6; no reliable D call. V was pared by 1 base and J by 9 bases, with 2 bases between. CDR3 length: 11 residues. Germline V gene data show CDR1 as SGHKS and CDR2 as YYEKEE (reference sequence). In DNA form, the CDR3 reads TGTGCCAGCAGCTTGAGTTCACCCCTCCACTTT. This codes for CASSLSSPLHF.

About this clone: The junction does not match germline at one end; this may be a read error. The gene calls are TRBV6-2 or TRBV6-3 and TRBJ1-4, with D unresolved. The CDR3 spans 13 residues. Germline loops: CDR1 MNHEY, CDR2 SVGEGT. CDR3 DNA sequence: TGTGCCAGCAGTTTTGGACCTAAGGAAAAACTGTTTTTT. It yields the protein CASSFGPKEKLFF.

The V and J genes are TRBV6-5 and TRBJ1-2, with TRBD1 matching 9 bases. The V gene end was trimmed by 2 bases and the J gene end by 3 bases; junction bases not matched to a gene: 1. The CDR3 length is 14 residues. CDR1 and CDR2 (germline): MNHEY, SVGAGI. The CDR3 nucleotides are TGTGCCAGCAGTTACAGACAGGGGGACTATGGCTACACCTTC. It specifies CASSYRQGDYGYTF.

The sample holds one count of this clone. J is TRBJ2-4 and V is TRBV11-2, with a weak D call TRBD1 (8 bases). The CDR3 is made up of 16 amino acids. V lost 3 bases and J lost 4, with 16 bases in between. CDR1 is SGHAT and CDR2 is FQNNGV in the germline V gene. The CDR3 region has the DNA TGTGCCAGCAGCTTGATACAGGGGGGGAGAAAAAACATTCAGTACTTC. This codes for CASSLIQGGRKNIQYF. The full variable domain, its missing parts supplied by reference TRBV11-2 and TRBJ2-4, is EAGVAQSPRYKIIEKRQSVAFWCNPISGHATLYWYQQILGQGPKLLIQFQNNGVVDDSQLPKDRFSAERLKGVDSTLKIQPAKLEDSAVYLCASSLIQGGRKNIQYFGAGTRLSVL.

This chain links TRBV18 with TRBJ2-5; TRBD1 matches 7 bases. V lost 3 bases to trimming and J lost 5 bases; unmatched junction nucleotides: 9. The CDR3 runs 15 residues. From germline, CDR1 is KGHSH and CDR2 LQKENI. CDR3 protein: CASSPPEGAWETQYF. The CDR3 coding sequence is TGTGCCAGCTCACCCCCTGAGGGGGCCTGGGAGACCCAGTACTTC.

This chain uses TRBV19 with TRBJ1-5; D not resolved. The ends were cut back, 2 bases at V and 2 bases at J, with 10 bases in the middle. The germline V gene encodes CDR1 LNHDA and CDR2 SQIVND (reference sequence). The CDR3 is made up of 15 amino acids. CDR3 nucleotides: TGTGCCAGTAGTATAAGTGGGCATGGCAATCAGCCCCAGCATTTT. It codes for CASSISGHGNQPQHF.

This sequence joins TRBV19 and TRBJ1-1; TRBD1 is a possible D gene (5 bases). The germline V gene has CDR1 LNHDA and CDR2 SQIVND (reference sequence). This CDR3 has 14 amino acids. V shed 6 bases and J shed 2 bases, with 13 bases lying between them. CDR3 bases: TGTGCCAGTAGACCACGGGACCAAAACACTGAAGCTTTCTTT. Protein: CASRPRDQNTEAFF.

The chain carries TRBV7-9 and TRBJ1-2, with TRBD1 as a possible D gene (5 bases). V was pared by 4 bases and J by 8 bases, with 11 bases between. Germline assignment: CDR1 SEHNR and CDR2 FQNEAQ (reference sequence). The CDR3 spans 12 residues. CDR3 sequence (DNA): TGTGCCAGCAGCTCCCGGGGGGACGGCTACACCTTC. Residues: CASSSRGDGYTF.

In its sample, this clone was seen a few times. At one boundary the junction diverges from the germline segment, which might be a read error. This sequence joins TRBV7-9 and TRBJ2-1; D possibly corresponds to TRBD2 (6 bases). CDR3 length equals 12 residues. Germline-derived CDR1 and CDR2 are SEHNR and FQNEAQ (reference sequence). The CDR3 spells CASSLVGTPALF. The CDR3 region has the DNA TGTGCCAGCAGCTTAGTGGGGACTCCCGCGCTCTTC.

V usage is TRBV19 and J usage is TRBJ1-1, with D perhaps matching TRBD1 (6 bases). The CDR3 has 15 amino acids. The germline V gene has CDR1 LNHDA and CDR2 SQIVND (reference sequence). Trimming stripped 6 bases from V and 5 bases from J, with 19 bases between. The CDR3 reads CASSNLDGGKTEAFF. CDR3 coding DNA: TGTGCCAGTAGCAACCTTGACGGGGGCAAAACTGAAGCTTTCTTT.

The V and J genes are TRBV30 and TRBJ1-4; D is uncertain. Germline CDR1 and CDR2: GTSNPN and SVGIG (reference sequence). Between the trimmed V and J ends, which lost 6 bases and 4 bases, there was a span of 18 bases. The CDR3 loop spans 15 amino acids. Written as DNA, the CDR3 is TGTGCCTGCAACTTGCGGGGAGGACTTAATGAAAAACTGTTTTTT. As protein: CACNLRGGLNEKLFF.

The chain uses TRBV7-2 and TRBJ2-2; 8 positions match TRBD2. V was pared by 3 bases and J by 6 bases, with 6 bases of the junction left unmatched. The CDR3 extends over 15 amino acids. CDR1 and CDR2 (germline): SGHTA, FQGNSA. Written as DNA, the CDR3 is TGTGCCAGCAGCTTCGACACGGGACTAGCCGGGGAGCTGTTTTTT. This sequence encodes CASSFDTGLAGELFF. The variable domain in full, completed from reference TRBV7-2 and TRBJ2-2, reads GAGVSQSPSNKVTEKGKDVELRCDPISGHTALYWYRQSLGQGLEFLIYFQGNSAPDKSGLPSDRFSAERTGGSVSTLTIQRTQQEDSAVYLCASSFDTGLAGELFFGEGSRLTVL.

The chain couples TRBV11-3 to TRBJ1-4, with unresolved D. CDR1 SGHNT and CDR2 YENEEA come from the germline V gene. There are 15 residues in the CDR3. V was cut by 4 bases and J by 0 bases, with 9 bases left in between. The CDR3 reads CASSSFSATNEKLFF. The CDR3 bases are TGTGCCAGCAGCTCCTTCTCCGCAACTAATGAAAAACTGTTTTTT.

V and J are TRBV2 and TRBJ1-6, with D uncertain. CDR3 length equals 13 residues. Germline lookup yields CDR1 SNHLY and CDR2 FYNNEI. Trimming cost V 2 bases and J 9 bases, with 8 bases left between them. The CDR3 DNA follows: TGTGCCAGCAGTGAATTGTCGGGTTCACCCCTCCACTTT. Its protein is CASSELSGSPLHF.

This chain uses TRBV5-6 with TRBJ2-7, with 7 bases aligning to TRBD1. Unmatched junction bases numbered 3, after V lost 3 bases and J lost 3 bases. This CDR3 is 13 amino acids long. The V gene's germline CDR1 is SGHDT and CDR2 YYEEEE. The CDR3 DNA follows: TGTGCCAGCAGCTGGGGACAGAACTACGAGCAGTACTTC. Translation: CASSWGQNYEQYF.